This T cell receptor beta chain was documented in a study of patients and donors after allogeneic stem cell transplantation. TCRdb re-called the RT-PCR reads through MiXCR, storing one row per CDR3 protein. This sample carries roughly 880,000 distinct CDR3 sequences, 18% of them seen once, and the ten largest clones take roughly 6.4%. The germline CDR1 and CDR2 sequences are SGHTA and FQGNSA. Trimming removed 5 bases from V and 3 bases from J, with 19 bases in between. This CDR3 comprises 16 residues. The TCR comes from a human donor who was either an allogeneic HSCT recipient or a stem cell or donor lymphocyte infusion donor (not recorded which). It is not recorded whose cells these are; they may come from a transplant donor. Material: blood, either unsorted or a sorted T cell fraction (not recorded which). The gene calls are TRBV7-2 and TRBJ1-2; no definite D call. The CDR3: CASSDAWTSGDYGYTF. The CDR3 DNA sequence: TGTGCCAGCAGCGACGCTTGGACGTCGGGAGACTATGGCTACACCTTC.